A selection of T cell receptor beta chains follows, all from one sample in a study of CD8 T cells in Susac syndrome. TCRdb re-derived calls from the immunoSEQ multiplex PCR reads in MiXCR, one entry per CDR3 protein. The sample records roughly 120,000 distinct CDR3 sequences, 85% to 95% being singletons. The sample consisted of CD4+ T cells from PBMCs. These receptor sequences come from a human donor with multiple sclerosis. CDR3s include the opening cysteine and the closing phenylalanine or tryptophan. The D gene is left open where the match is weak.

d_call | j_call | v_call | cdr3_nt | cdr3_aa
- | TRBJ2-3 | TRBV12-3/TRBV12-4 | TGTGCCAGCAGTTCATATGGCGCGGACGTTCCTGATACGCAGTATTTT | CASSSYGADVPDTQYF
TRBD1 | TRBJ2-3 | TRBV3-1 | TGTGCCAGCAGCCCTCAGGGGGTTAGGACAGATACGCAGTATTTT | CASSPQGVRTDTQYF
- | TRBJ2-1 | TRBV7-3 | TGTGCCAGCAGCTTAACGCCCGACTCGTACAATGAGCAGTTCTTC | CASSLTPDSYNEQFF
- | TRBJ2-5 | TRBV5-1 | TGCGCCAGCAGCTTGTATGGGAATCAAGAGACCCAGTACTTC | CASSLYGNQETQYF
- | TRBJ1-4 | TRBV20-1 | TGCAGTGCTAGTGTGGCAGGAGTTGATGAAAAACTGTTTTTT | CSASVAGVDEKLFF
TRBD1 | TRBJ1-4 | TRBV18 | TGTGCCAGCTCACCATTCCTACCCGACAGGGCAACTAATGAAAAACTGTTTTTT | CASSPFLPDRATNEKLFF
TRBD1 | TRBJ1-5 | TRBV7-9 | TGTGCCAGCAGCCACGGGACAGGGCTAGAGCAGCCCCAGCATTTT | CASSHGTGLEQPQHF
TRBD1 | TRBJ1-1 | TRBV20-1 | TGCAGTGCTAGAGATTTAATTGGCAGGGGGAGCCCTGAAGTTTTCTTT | CSARDLIGRGSPEVFF
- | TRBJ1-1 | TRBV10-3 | TGTGCCACCTTCGGGGCAGGACCTAACACTGAAGCTTTCTTT | CATFGAGPNTEAFF
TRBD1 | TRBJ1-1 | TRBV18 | TGTGCCAGCTCACCTTTACAGGGGGACACTGAAGCTTTCTTT | CASSPLQGDTEAFF
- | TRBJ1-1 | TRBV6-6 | TGTGCCAGCAGGACCCAACGTGAAGCTTTCTTT | CASRTQREAFF
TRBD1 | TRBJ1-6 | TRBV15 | TGTGCCACCAGCAGAGTTGGGACAGCCAATTATTCACCCCTCCACTTT | CATSRVGTANYSPLHF
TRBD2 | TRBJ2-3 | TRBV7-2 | TGTGCCAGCAGCTTAGTCGAGCGGGGGTTCACAGATACGCAGTATTTT | CASSLVERGFTDTQYF
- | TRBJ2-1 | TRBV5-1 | TGCGCCAGCAGCTTGCGTCTCTACAATGAGCAGTTCTTC | CASSLRLYNEQFF